The source of this T cell receptor (beta chain) is a study of T cells in Graves' hyperthyroidism and ophthalmopathy. Together with thyroid ultrasound, orbital computed tomography, serum thyroxine and TRAb, clinical symptoms were used for diagnoses. It was around 11 ml of fresh peripheral blood that supplied the PBMCs. V was pared by 10 bases and J by 6 bases, with 18 bases between. Germline loops: CDR1 MNHEY, CDR2 SVGEGT. The CDR3 runs 13 residues. This clonotype was seen once. Regions amplified from RNA transcripts were the TCR beta CDR3 regions. Primed by the HTBI set, a first-round RT-PCR was run on the TCR CDR3. TCRdb re-analysed the multiplex PCR reads in MiXCR, keeping a single row per CDR3 protein. The table has under 650,000 distinct CDR3 sequences, roughly 16% seen once.

This TCR derives from a woman aged 25 to 45 with Graves' hyperthyroidism. The V call is TRBV6-2 or TRBV6-3, the J call TRBJ1-2; tentatively, D is TRBD1 (5 bases). The specimen sequenced was blood. In nucleotides, the CDR3 is TGTGCCACCCGTCGGGACCTCACTGATGGCTACACCTTC. Translated, it gives CATRRDLTDGYTF.